The present TCR beta chain was sequenced within a study of CD8+ T cells in alopecia areata (dated by TCRdb to 2016 to 2018). In the study overall: Treated patients were enrolled in an open-label pilot trial of oral tofacitinib at 5 to 10 mg twice daily for moderate-to-severe alopecia areata. Scalp clonality was compared among normal scalp (n=4), patchy alopecia areata scalp (n=8), and alopecia totalis/universalis scalp (n=8). Disease severity in treated patients was measured with the SALT score, which quantifies the percentage of affected scalp surface area. To study T cell clonal expansion in alopecia areata, the researchers applied high-throughput TCRbeta sequencing to both the C3H/HeJ mouse model and human patients. RNA was extracted with the PAXgene miRNA kit for fixed scalp, the miRNeasy kit for PBMCs, and the RNeasy kit for mouse skin. Scalp tissue and sorted CD4+ and CD8+ peripheral blood T cells from patchy and totalis/universalis alopecia areata patients and from healthy controls were covered by human TCRbeta sequencing. TCRbeta CDR3 regions were amplified by immunoSEQ multiplex PCR using 35 Vbeta forward and 13 Jbeta reverse primers. Tofacitinib was administered for 6 to 18 months, and 6 months of follow-up off drug were then conducted to assess delayed response and recurrence. Patients on tofacitinib were biopsied at baseline and after 4 and 24 weeks of treatment, and several of the patients also had a later scalp biopsy. General conclusions and limits of the study: Compared with normal scalp, lesional scalp had higher clonality and more expanded CD8+ clones, particularly in alopecia totalis/universalis, a pattern that suggests antigenic drive. Unlike mouse skin, where gammadelta T cells dominate, normal human skin contains resident alphabeta T cells that get sequenced too, which complicates analysis of the scalp TCR repertoire. Because the treated cohort was small and had only one nonresponder, larger studies are needed to examine links between baseline CD8+ expansion and response. With tofacitinib, both scalp clonality and the number of expanded CD8+ clones among the top 100 scalp clones went down significantly. Many expanded lesional clones were found to persist in scalp and blood during tofacitinib treatment, and relapse after treatment cessation may be partly explained by this persistence. Shared TCR sequences between patients were less evident than in mice, which may be partly attributable to HLA diversity in the patient population.

In the paper's terms, the time point label means: about 5 months on oral tofacitinib. The intended sense of this specimen's treatment or condition label: oral pan-JAK inhibitor, 5-10 mg twice daily. Lesional scalp punch biopsies and peripheral blood were obtained from alopecia areata patients. After PBMCs were isolated by density centrifugation and stained for CD3, CD4 and CD8, a FACSAria was used to sort CD4+ and CD8+ T cells. Libraries were prepared through the immunoSEQ multiplex PCR assay. RNA was extracted from all samples and reverse transcribed into cDNA as template for TCR sequencing. SuperScript III was used to make first-strand cDNA, primed with a 2:1 mix of oligo-dT and random hexamers. Amplification bias was assessed with a synthetic immune receptor repertoire, and residual bias was removed computationally. In the original analysis: Raw reads were preprocessed for error removal, and CDR3 was defined according to IMGT conventions as running from the conserved cysteine to phenylalanine. Clonality was calculated as 1 minus Shannon entropy normalized by log2 of the number of productive unique TCRs. Whether each scalp clone was CD4 or CD8 was inferred by checking scalp TCRbeta sequences against the CD4 and CD8 repertoires from sorted blood. This is the immuneACCESS table as TCRdb keeps it, with only in-frame sequences that have V and J called. A part of the clones is gone; compared with another copy, unresolved V genes explain less than half, and the rest is unexplained. The V and J calls and the clone size are those of that table, but D and trimming were determined from the DNA. The sample table records 80,000 to 95,000 clones; roughly 46% of these occur just once. In total, the top ten clones hold 18% of the sample.

On this clone itself: The antigen this receptor binds is unknown. Base qualities are not at hand, and no much larger clone is one base apart.

The sample consisted of CD8+ T cells sorted from blood, taken at week 24, from a patient treated with tofacitinib. The receptor comes from a human donor with alopecia areata.

The nucleotide sequence is given as TGTGCCAGCAGTTTAAACAGGGCAGGGAATGAGCAGTTCTTC. This encodes CASSLNRAGNEQFF. The sequence is built from TRBV27 and TRBJ2-1; the D gene is perhaps TRBD1, from 6 matching bases. Including the terminal cysteine and phenylalanine, the CDR3 comprises 14 residues. The DNA shown is the 42-base CDR3, in frame from base 1. Trimming takes 2 bases from V and 7 bases from J, and the germline ends sit 12 bases apart. CDR1 and CDR2, looked up from the germline V gene (reference sequence), are MNHEY and SMNVEV.